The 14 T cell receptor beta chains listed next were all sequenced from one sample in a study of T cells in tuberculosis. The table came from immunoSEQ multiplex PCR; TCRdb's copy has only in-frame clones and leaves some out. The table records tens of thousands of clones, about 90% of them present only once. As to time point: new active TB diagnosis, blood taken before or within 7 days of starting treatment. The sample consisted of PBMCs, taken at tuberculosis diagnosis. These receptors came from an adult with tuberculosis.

DNA of the CDR3: TGTGCCAGCAGTGATCTGCGGACTAGCGGAATTAATGAGCAGTTCTTC. Residues: CASSDLRTSGINEQFF. The chain is built from TRBV6-1 and TRBJ2-1; 10 positions agree with TRBD2. With V trimmed by 3 bases and J by 7 bases, 9 bases remained unmatched. Germline CDR1 reads MNHNS; CDR2 reads SASEGT. The CDR3 loop spans 16 amino acids.

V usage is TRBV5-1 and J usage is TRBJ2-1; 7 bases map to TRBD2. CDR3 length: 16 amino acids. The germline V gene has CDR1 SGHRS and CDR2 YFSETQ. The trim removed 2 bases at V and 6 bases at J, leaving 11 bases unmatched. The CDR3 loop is CASSFDGTTLSNEQFF. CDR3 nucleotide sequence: TGCGCCAGCAGCTTCGACGGGACTACCTTATCCAATGAGCAGTTCTTC.

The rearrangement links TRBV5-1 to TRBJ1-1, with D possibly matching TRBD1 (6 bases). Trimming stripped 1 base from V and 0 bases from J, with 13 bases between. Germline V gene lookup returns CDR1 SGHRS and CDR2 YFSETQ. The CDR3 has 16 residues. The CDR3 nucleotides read TGCGCCAGCAGCTTGTCGGCAGGGGCTATGAACACTGAAGCTTTCTTT. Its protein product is CASSLSAGAMNTEAFF. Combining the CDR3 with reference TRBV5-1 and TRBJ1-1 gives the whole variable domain KAGVTQTPRYLIKTRGQQVTLSCSPISGHRSVSWYQQTPGQGLQFLFEYFSETQRNKGNFPGRFSGRQFSNSRSEMNVSTLELGDSALYLCASSLSAGAMNTEAFFGQGTRLTVV.

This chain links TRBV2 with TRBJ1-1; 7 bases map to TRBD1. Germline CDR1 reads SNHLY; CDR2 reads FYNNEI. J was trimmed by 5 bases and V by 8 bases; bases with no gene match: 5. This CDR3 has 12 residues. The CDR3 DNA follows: TGTGCCAGCGACAGGGACCGAACTGAAGCTTTCTTT. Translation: CASDRDRTEAFF.

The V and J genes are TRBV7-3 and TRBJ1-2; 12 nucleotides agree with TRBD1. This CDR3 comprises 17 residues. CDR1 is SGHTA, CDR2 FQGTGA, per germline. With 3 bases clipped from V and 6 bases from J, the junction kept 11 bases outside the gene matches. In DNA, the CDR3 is TGTGCCAGCAGCTTGTCGGGACAGGGGGCGTGGACCCATGGCTACACCTTC. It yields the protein CASSLSGQGAWTHGYTF.

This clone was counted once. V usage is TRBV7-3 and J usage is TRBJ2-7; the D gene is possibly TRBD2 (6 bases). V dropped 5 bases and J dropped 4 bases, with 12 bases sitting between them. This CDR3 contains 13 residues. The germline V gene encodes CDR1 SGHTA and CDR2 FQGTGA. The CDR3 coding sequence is TGTGCCAGCAGCGCGGGGCCGTTATACGAGCAGTACTTC. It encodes CASSAGPLYEQYF.

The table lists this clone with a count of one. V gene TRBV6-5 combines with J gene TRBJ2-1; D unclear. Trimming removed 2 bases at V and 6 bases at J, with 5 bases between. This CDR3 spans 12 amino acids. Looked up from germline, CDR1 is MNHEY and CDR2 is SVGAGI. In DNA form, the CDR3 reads TGTGCCAGCAGTTACCCCCTCAATGAGCAGTTCTTC. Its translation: CASSYPLNEQFF.

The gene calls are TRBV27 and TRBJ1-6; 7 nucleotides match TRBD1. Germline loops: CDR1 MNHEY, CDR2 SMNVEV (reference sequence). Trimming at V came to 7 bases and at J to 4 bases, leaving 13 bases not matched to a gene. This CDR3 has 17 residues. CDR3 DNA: TGTGCCAGCAAGGCACAGGGGACAGCCCCTTATAATTCACCCCTCCACTTT. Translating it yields CASKAQGTAPYNSPLHF.

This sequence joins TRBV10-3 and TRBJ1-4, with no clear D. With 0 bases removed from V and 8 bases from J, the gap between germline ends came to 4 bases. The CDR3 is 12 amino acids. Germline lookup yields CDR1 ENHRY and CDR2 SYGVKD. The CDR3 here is CAISESLEKLFF. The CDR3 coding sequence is TGTGCCATCAGTGAGTCCTTAGAAAAACTGTTTTTT.

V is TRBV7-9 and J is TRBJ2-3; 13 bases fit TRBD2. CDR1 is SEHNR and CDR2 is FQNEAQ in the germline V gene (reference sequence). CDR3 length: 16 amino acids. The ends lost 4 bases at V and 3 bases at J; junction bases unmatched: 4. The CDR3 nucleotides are TGTGCCAGCAGCTATGGACTAGCGGGAGTAACAGATACGCAGTATTTT. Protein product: CASSYGLAGVTDTQYF.

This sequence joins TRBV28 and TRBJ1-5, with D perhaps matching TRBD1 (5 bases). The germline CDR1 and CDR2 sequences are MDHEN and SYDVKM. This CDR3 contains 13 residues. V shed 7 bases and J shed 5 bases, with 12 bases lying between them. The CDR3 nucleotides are TGTGCCAGCACCGGGACTTACCATCAGCCCCAGCATTTT. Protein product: CASTGTYHQPQHF.

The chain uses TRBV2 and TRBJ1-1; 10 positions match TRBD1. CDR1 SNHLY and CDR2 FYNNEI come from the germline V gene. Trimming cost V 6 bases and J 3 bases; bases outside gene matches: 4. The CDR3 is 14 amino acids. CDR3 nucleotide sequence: TGTGCCAGCAGGGACAGGGGGTGGGACACTGAAGCTTTCTTT. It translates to CASRDRGWDTEAFF.

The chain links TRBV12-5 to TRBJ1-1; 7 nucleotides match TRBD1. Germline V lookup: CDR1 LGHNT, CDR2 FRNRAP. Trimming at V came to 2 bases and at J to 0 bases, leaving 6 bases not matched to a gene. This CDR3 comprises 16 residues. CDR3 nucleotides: TGTGCTAGTGGTTTGAACGCCGGGACAGTGAACACTGAAGCTTTCTTT. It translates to CASGLNAGTVNTEAFF.

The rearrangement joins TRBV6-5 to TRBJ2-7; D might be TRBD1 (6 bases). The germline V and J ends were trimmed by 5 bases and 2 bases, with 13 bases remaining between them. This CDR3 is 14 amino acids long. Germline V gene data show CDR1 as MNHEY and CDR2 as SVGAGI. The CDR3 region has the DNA TGTGCCAGCAGTACGGGACACCAAGCCTACGAGCAGTACTTC. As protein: CASSTGHQAYEQYF.